This TCR beta chain was recorded in a study of T cell changes during pregnancy in multiple sclerosis. Unmatched junction bases numbered 6, after V lost 1 base and J lost 2 bases. The CDR3 spans 16 residues. Germline V gene sequence: CDR1 SGHNT, CDR2 YYREEE (reference sequence). Here immunoSEQ multiplex PCR was the method, and the copy in TCRdb shows in-frame clones only, minus some. The repertoire has 95,000 to 150,000 clones, around 93% of them found once; the top ten carry approximately 5.8%. Sequencing was performed on peripheral blood, taken before pregnancy. V and J are TRBV5-4 and TRBJ2-3; TRBD2 aligns across 8 bases. The source is a female donor with multiple sclerosis, enrolled in a pregnancy study. This CDR3 is CASSLRLAGYTDTQYF. CDR3 coding DNA: TGTGCCAGCAGCTTGAGGCTAGCGGGCTACACAGATACGCAGTATTTT.